Shown below are 10 T cell receptor beta chains from a single sample sequenced in a study of T cell responses to AZD1222 COVID-19 vaccine. TCRdb's copy holds only in-frame clones and misses some; the assay was immunoSEQ multiplex PCR. The sample carries about 180,000 clones, just over 85% recorded once. The specimen comprised peripheral blood, sampled on day 0 of AZD1222 vaccination. The source of these receptors is an adult in good health.

The CDR3 reads CAPRCGSNQPQHF. The CDR3 nucleotides are TGCGCCCCCCGATGTGGTAGCAATCAGCCCCAGCATTTT. The genes are TRBV10-1 and TRBJ1-5; no reliable D call. Per the germline V gene, CDR1 is WNHNN and CDR2 is SYGVQD (reference sequence). The CDR3 is 13 amino acids. V was trimmed by 11 bases and J by 0 bases, leaving 11 bases between them.

The genes are TRBV7-9 and TRBJ2-1; D is tentatively TRBD1 or TRBD2 (5 bases each). The CDR3 is made up of 15 amino acids. From germline, CDR1 is SEHNR and CDR2 FQNEAQ (reference sequence). Trimming took off 6 bases at V and 1 base at J, with 13 bases between the two ends. DNA of the CDR3: TGTGCCAGCAGGCCGGGACCAACTTCCTACAATGAGCAGTTCTTC. Its translation is CASRPGPTSYNEQFF.

A single count supports this clone. The chain links TRBV7-9 to TRBJ2-5; no clear D. Trimming pared 8 bases from V and 5 bases from J, leaving 21 bases between. The CDR3 covers 15 residues. The germline V gene has CDR1 SEHNR and CDR2 FQNEAQ (reference sequence). CDR3 nucleotide sequence: TGTGCCAGCTCCCCCCGCACGGAGATCTTGGAGACCCAGTACTTC. Protein product: CASSPRTEILETQYF.

The V and J genes are TRBV27 and TRBJ2-2; D perhaps matches TRBD1 (7 bases). V was trimmed by 1 base and J by 7 bases, leaving 16 bases between them. Germline V gene lookup returns CDR1 MNHEY and CDR2 SMNVEV (reference sequence). The CDR3 totals 16 residues. The CDR3, as DNA: TGTGCCAGCAGTTTATGGGCAGGGGGAGGTAGCGGGGAGCTGTTTTTT. Amino acids: CASSLWAGGGSGELFF.

This CDR3 reads CASSVTGVLGSPLHF. In DNA form, the CDR3 reads TGTGCCAGCAGCGTAACAGGGGTATTAGGTTCACCCCTCCACTTT. The chain uses TRBV9 and TRBJ1-6, with TRBD1 matching over 7 bases. Germline values: CDR1 SGDLS, CDR2 YYNGEE. CDR3 length: 15 residues. V lost 1 base, J lost 9 bases, and 7 bases stayed unmatched.

The J gene is TRBJ2-2, the V gene TRBV9; 11 bases match TRBD2. The trim removed 4 bases at V and 4 bases at J, leaving 6 bases unmatched. The germline V gene encodes CDR1 SGDLS and CDR2 YYNGEE. This CDR3 is built from 16 residues. As DNA, the CDR3 is TGTGCCAGCAGCTCGTTAGCGGGGGGGCTCACCGGGGAGCTGTTTTTT. Amino acid sequence: CASSSLAGGLTGELFF.

The chain employs TRBV5-1 and TRBJ1-2; tentatively, D is TRBD1 (6 bases). Germline CDR1 and CDR2: SGHRS and YFSETQ. This CDR3 is 15 amino acids long. V was pared by 0 bases and J by 7 bases, with 16 bases between. CDR3 protein: CASSLAAGEVTGYTF. The CDR3, as DNA: TGCGCCAGCAGCTTGGCGGCAGGGGAAGTCACTGGCTACACCTTC.

The V and J genes are TRBV5-6 and TRBJ2-7; unclear D gene. The V and J ends lost 2 bases and 3 bases respectively, with 15 bases between them. The CDR3 is 15 residues long. Germline assignment: CDR1 SGHDT and CDR2 YYEEEE. The CDR3 nucleotides read TGTGCCAGCAGCTTAAACGGGCCTACAAACTACGAGCAGTACTTC. It codes for CASSLNGPTNYEQYF.

The rearrangement uses TRBV21-1 and TRBJ1-1; TRBD1 reflects the table's D call only, with no check against the DNA. TRBV21-1 is a known pseudogene. CDR3 size: 18 residues. DNA for the CDR3: TGTGCCAGCAGCAAAGTGCCCTCTTGTGGTGGCATGAACACTGAAGCTTTCTTT. Translation gives CASSKVPSCGGMNTEAFF.

The chain recombines TRBV9 with TRBJ2-7; possible D gene TRBD1, 5 bases. The ends were cut back, 0 bases at V and 0 bases at J, with 10 bases in the middle. The length of the CDR3 is 15 residues. Germline CDR1 and CDR2: SGDLS and YYNGEE. In DNA form, the CDR3 reads TGTGCCAGCAGCGTAGCCCAGGGATTCTCCTACGAGCAGTACTTC. Its translation: CASSVAQGFSYEQYF.